The clone carrying this T cell receptor (beta chain) was seen only a few times. Its antigen is not identified. This sample was included in a study of STAT5B mutations in CD4+ large granular lymphocyte leukemia. The CDR3 has 15 amino acids. Germline CDR1 SGDLS, CDR2 YYNGEE. V lost 0 bases and J 9 bases, leaving 16 bases between the germline ends. The assay was run at survey level. The assay was immunoSEQ multiplex PCR, and TCRdb's table has in-frame clones only and misses some. Among 34,000 or so clones listed, 85% were seen once. Study-level findings and limits: Main leukemic clonotypes were patient-specific, but roughly 23% appeared at low frequency elsewhere. Without putative leukemic clones, patient CD4-sorted repertoires remained more clonal than healthy CD4+ repertoires. Top patient clones used TRBV06 genes more often: 8/27 versus 2/35 in controls.

Source material: CD4+ T cells from blood buffy coats. The receptor was derived from a human donor in good health. This sequence joins TRBV9 and TRBJ2-1; the D call may be TRBD1 or TRBD2 (5 bases each). CDR3 nucleotide sequence: TGTGCCAGCAGCGTAGATCCTAGCACTAGGGGTGAGCAGTTCTTC. Amino acids: CASSVDPSTRGEQFF.